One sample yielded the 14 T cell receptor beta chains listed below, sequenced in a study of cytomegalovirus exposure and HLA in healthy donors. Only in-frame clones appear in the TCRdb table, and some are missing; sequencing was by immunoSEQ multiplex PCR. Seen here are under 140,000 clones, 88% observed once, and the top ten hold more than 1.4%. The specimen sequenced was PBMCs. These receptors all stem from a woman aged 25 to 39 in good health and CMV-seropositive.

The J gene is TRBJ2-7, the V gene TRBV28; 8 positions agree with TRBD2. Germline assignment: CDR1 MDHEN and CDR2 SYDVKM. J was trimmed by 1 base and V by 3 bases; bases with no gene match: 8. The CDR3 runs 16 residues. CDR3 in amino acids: CASSFLQRERSYEQYF. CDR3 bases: TGTGCCAGCAGTTTTCTCCAGCGGGAGAGATCCTACGAGCAGTACTTC.

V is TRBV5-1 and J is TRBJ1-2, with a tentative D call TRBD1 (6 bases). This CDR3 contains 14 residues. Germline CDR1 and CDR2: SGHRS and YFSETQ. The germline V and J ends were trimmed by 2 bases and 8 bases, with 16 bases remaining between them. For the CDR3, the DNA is TGCGCCAGCAGCTTAGACCTCAGGGGAGAGGGCTACACCTTC. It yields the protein CASSLDLRGEGYTF.

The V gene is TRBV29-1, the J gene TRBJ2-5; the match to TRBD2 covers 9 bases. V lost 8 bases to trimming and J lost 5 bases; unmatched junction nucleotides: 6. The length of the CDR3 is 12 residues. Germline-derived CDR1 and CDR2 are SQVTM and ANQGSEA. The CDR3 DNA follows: TGCAGCTGGGCGGGGGGGCCGGAGACCCAGTACTTC. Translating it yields CSWAGGPETQYF.

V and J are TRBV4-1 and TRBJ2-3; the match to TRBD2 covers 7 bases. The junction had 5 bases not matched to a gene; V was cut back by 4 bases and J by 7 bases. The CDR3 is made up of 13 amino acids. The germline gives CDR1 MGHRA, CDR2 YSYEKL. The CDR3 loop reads CASSPPGGNTQYF. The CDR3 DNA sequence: TGCGCCAGCAGCCCCCCCGGGGGGAATACGCAGTATTTT.

CDR3 sequence: CASSLSWGGDANTGELFF. The DNA for the CDR3 is TGTGCCAGCAGCTTAAGTTGGGGAGGGGATGCGAACACCGGGGAGCTGTTTTTT. The chain employs TRBV11-2 and TRBJ2-2, with 7 bases fitting TRBD2. V was pared by 2 bases and J by 0 bases, with 9 bases of the junction left unmatched. Germline V gene lookup returns CDR1 SGHAT and CDR2 FQNNGV. The CDR3 consists of 18 residues.

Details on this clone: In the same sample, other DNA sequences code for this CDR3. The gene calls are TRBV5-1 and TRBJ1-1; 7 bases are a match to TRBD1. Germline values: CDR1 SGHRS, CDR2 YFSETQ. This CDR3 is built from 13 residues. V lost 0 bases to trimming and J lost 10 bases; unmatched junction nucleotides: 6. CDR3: CASSLDRGLGAFF. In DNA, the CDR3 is TGCGCCAGCAGCTTGGACAGGGGTTTGGGAGCTTTCTTT.

The CDR3 region has the DNA TGTGCCAGCAGCTTAGGGACAGGGGATTACAATGAGCAGTTCTTC. It encodes CASSLGTGDYNEQFF. The rearrangement joins TRBV7-9 to TRBJ2-1; 9 bases are shared with TRBD1. The CDR3 spans 15 residues. Germline CDR1 SEHNR, CDR2 FQNEAQ (reference sequence). Trimming cost V 1 base and J 4 bases; bases outside gene matches: 2.

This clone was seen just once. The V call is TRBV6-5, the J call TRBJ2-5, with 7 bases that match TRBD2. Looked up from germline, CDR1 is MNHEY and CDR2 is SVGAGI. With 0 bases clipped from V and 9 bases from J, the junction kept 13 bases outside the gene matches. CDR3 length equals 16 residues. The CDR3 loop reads CASSYSRGSGLGPQYF. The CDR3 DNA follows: TGTGCCAGCAGTTACTCAAGAGGTAGCGGGCTAGGGCCCCAGTACTTC.

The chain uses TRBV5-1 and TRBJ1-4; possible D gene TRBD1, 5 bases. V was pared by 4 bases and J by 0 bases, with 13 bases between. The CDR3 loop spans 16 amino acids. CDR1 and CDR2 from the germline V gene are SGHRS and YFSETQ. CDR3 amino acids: CASSPGQLATNEKLFF. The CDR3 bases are TGCGCCAGCAGCCCCGGACAACTTGCAACTAATGAAAAACTGTTTTTT. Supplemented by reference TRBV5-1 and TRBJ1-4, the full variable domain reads KAGVTQTPRYLIKTRGQQVTLSCSPISGHRSVSWYQQTPGQGLQFLFEYFSETQRNKGNFPGRFSGRQFSNSRSEMNVSTLELGDSALYLCASSPGQLATNEKLFFGSGTQLSVL.

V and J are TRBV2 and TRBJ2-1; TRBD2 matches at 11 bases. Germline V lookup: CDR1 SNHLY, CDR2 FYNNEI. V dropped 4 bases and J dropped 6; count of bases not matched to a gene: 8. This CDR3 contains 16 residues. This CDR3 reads CASSAPSGRPSNEQFF. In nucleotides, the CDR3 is TGTGCCAGCAGTGCCCCTAGCGGGAGGCCGAGCAATGAGCAGTTCTTC.

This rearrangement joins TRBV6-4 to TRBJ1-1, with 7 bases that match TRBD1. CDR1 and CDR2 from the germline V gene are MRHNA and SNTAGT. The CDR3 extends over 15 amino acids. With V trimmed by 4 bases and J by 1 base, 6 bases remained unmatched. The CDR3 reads CASSGVDRSNTEAFF. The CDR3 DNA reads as TGTGCCAGCAGTGGCGTGGACAGGTCGAACACTGAAGCTTTCTTT.

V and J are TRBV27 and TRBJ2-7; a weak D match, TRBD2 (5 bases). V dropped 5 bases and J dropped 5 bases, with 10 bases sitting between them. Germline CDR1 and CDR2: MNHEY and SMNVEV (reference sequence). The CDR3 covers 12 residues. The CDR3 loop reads CASSPRTDEQYF. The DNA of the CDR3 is TGTGCCAGCAGTCCCCGGACTGACGAGCAGTACTTC.

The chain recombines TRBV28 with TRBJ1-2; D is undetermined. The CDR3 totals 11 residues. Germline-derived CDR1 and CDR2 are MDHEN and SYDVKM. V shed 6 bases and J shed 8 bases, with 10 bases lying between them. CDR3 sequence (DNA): TGTGCCAGCAGCCAGACTGGAGGCTACACCTTC. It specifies CASSQTGGYTF.

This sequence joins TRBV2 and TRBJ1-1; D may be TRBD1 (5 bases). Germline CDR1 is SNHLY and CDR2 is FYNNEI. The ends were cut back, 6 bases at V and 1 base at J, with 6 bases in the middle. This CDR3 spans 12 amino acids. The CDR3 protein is CASSRENTEAFF. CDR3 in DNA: TGTGCCAGCAGCAGGGAGAACACTGAAGCTTTCTTT.